The TCR beta chain described here comes from a study of T cells in women clearing cervical HPV infection. Turning to the study itself: Control women cleared a single incident HPV16 infection within 12 months. Blood came at first lesion visit for cases, post-clearance for controls.

Note on this clone: The antigen is not known. The missing CDR3 end, 3 residues past where the read stops, is filled in from the germline J gene.

immunoSEQ multiplex PCR used an average of roughly 1,300 ng genomic DNA. This table comes from immunoSEQ multiplex PCR, and its TCRdb copy is limited to in-frame clones, with some not included. With about 33,000 clones in the sample, the ten largest clones hold approximately 3.7%. CDR1 and CDR2 from the germline V gene are GTSNPN and SVGIG (reference sequence). The V end was cut by 2 bases, the J end by 12 bases, with 11 bases between. The CDR3 sequence is 12 residues long. Study observations and caveats: CIN3+ cases had significantly higher TCR repertoire richness than controls, but evenness did not differ.

The sample was blood buffy coat. The chain has TRBV30 and TRBJ2-6; D remains ambiguous. The receptor comes from a woman between 18 and 69 years old with a cervical HPV16 infection that either progressed to CIN3+ or cleared (not recorded which). Partial CDR3 DNA: TGTGCCTGGAGTCCCACTTATCGCGTC. As protein: CAWSPTYRV. The entire CDR3 is CAWSPTYRVLTF.